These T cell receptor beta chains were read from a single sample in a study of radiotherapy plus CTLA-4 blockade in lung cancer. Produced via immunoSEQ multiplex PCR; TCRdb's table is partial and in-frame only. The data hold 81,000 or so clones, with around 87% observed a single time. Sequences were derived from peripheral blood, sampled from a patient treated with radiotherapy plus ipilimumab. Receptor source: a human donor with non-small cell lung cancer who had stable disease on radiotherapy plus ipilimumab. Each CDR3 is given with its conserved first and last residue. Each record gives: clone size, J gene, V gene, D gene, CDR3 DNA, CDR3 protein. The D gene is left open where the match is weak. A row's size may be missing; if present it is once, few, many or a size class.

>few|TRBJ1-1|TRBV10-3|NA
TGTGCCATCGGAACGTCGCGGTGGTCGGACACTGAAGCTTTCTTT
CAIGTSRWSDTEAFF
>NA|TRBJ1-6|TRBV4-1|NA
TGCGCCAGCAGCCAAGATGCGACCGGCAATAATTCACCCCTCCACTTT
CASSQDATGNNSPLHF
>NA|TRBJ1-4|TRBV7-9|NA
TGTGCCAGCAGCCCGCGGGGTGAAAAACTGTTTTTT
CASSPRGEKLFF
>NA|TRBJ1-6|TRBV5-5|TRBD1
TGTGCCAGCAGCTCTCGTACCGGGACAGGAACTTCACCCCTCCACTTT
CASSSRTGTGTSPLHF
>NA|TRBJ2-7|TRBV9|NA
TGTGCCAGCAGCGTAGCGTTGGGGATCAATTACGAGCAGTACTTC
CASSVALGINYEQYF
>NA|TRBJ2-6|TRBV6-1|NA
TGTGCCAGCAGTCCATTTACTGGGGCCAACGTCCTGACTTTC
CASSPFTGANVLTF
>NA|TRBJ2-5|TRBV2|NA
TGTGCCAGCAGTGAGGTAGGACTCGACCAAGAGACCCAGTACTTC
CASSEVGLDQETQYF
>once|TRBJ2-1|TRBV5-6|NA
TGTGCCAGCAGCTGGGGACGCCTCGCTGAGCAGTTCTTC
CASSWGRLAEQFF
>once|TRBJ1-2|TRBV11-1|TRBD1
TGTGCCAGCAGCTTAGCGTCAGGGGGCGCTTATGGCTACACCTTC
CASSLASGGAYGYTF
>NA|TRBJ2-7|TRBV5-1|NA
TGCGCCAGCAGCCTCTACCTACCTACCGAGCAGTACTTC
CASSLYLPTEQYF
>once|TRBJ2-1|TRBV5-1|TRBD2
TGCGCCAGCAGCTTGGTCTGGACTAGCGGGGGGAACTCCTACAATGAGCAGTTCTTC
CASSLVWTSGGNSYNEQFF
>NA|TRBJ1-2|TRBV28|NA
TGTGCCAGCAGTCTCCGAGGCCGTCTCGGCTACACCTTC
CASSLRGRLGYTF
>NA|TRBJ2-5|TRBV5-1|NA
TGCGCCAGCAGCTTGGAGGGAGCGGGTGAGACCCAGTACTTC
CASSLEGAGETQYF
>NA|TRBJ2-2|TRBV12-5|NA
TGTGCTAGTGGTTTATTTTTGGCGAACACCGGGGAGCTGTTTTTT
CASGLFLANTGELFF
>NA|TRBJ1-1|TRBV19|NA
TGTGCCAGTAGTATTATAGGCGTTACTGAAGCTTTCTTT
CASSIIGVTEAFF
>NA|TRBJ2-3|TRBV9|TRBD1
TGTGCCAGCAGCCAGGGACAGGGGGCAGATACGCAGTATTTT
CASSQGQGADTQYF
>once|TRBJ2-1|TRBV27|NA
TGTGCCAGCAGCCACCCGGAGTCCTACAATGAGCAGTTCTTC
CASSHPESYNEQFF
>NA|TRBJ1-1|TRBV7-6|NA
TGTGCCAGCAGCTTAGACATAATGAACACTGAAGCTTTCTTT
CASSLDIMNTEAFF
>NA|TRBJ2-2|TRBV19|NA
TGTGCCAGTAGTATAGTGATGGGGTCCGGGGAGCTGTTTTTT
CASSIVMGSGELFF
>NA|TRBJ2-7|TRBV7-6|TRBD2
TGTGCCAGCAGCCCACGAGCGGGGAGCTCCTACGAGCAGTACTTC
CASSPRAGSSYEQYF
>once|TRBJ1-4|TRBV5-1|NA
TGCGCCAGCAGCCCGGGACGGGGAACTAATGAAAAACTGTTTTTT
CASSPGRGTNEKLFF
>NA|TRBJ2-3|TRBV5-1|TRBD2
TGCGCCAGCAGCTCCCGAGCGGGGGGAACCACAGATACGCAGTATTTT
CASSSRAGGTTDTQYF
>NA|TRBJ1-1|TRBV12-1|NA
TGTGCCAGCAGCTTTGCCGGGGTGGAAGCTGAAGCTTTCTTT
CASSFAGVEAEAFF
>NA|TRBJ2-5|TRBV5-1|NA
TGCGCCAGCAGCTTGTCCACTCCCGTAGAGACCCAGTACTTC
CASSLSTPVETQYF
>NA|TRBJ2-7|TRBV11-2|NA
TGTGCCAGCAGCTTAGATCCGAGAATAGCCAACTACGAGCAGTACTTC
CASSLDPRIANYEQYF
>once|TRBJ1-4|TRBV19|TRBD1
TGTGCCAGTAGCGAAGACAGGGGTAAAGAAAAACTGTTTTTT
CASSEDRGKEKLFF
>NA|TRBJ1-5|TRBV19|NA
TGTGCCAGTAGTATAGGGACCGTCTATAGCAATCAGCCCCAGCATTTT
CASSIGTVYSNQPQHF
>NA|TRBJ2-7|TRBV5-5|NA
TGTGCCAGCAGCTTGTATCCCCACGAGCAGTACTTC
CASSLYPHEQYF
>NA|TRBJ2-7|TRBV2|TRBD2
TGTGCCATCCGGGTGGGGGGGGCCTACGAGCAGTACTTC
CAIRVGGAYEQYF
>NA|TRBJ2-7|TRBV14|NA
TGTGCCAGCAGCCATAAGGTGGGATGGTACGAGCAGTACTTC
CASSHKVGWYEQYF
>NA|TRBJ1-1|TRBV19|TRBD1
TGTGCCAGTAGTATAGGACAGGGACGCGACACTGAAGCTTTCTTT
CASSIGQGRDTEAFF
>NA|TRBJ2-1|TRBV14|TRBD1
TGTGCCAGCAGCCCTCTGGACAGGGTGGGGAATGAGCAGTTCTTC
CASSPLDRVGNEQFF
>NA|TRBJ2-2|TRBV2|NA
TGTGCCAGCAGAGGGTACGTCGCCACCGGGGAGCTGTTTTTT
CASRGYVATGELFF
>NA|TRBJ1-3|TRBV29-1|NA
TGCAGCGTTGAGGGGTCGATGGACACCATATATTTT
CSVEGSMDTIYF
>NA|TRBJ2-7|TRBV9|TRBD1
TGTGCCAGCAGCGTAGGGACAGGGGGCCCCTACGAGCAGTACTTC
CASSVGTGGPYEQYF
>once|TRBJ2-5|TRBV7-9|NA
TGTGCCAGCAGCTTTCAAGAGACCCAGTACTTC
CASSFQETQYF
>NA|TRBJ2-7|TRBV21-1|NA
TGTGCCAGCAGCCATGTCCGGGACAGCACCTACGAGCAGTACTTC
CASSHVRDSTYEQYF
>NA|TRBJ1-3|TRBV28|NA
TGTGCCACCTTGGCGGCACTTGGAAACACCATATATTTT
CATLAALGNTIYF
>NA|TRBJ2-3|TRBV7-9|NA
TGTGCCAGCAGCTTAGGGTCAGTTGAAGATACGCAGTATTTT
CASSLGSVEDTQYF
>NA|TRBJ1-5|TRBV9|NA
TGTGCCAGCGGGGGACGGAATAGCAATCAGCCCCAGCATTTT
CASGGRNSNQPQHF
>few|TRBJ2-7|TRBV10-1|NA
TGCGCCAGCAGTTACAGAGGGAGCGAGCAGTACTTC
CASSYRGSEQYF
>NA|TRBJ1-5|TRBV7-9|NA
TGTGCCAGCAGCTTAGGGAACCCGAGTCAGCCCCAGCATTTT
CASSLGNPSQPQHF
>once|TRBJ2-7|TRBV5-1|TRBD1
TGCGCCAGCAGCTTAGGATATGGGACAGGGGGATACGAGCAGTACTTC
CASSLGYGTGGYEQYF
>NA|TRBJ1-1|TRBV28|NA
TGTGCCAGCAGTTTATTGGGGCATCAGGGGACTGAAGCTTTCTTT
CASSLLGHQGTEAFF
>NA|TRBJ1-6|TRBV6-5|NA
TGTGCCAGCAGTTATGGGGGCTTAAATTCACCCCTCCACTTT
CASSYGGLNSPLHF
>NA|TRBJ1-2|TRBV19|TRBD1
TGTGCCAGTAGTAACAGGACAGGCGTTAACTATGGCTACACCTTC
CASSNRTGVNYGYTF
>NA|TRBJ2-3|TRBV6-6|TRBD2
TGTGCCAGCAAACAAGTAGCGGGGGAGACTGGCGCGCAGTATTTT
CASKQVAGETGAQYF
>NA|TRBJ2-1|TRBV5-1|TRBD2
TGCGCCAGCAGCTTGGTAGTTAGCGGGAGTGATGAGCAGTTCTTC
CASSLVVSGSDEQFF
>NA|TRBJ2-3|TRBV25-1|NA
TGTGCCAGCAGTGATAGCCCGCTGGATACGCAGTATTTT
CASSDSPLDTQYF